This T cell receptor beta chain was captured in a study of T cell responses to AZD1222 COVID-19 vaccine. General observations from the study: Donors were largely white British and mainly female; clonal diversity was possibly underestimated. Receipt of two AZD1222 doses was followed by a rise in Spike-specific TCR breadth and depth. Regions 160-218 and 743-854 dominated among vaccine-associated CD4 TCRs spanning spike. Repertoire sampling occurred only after the peak T cell response.

Here immunoSEQ multiplex PCR was the method, and the copy in TCRdb shows in-frame clones only, minus some. The sample shows about 160,000 clones, 92% of them seen only once. A remark on this clone: Its antigen is unknown.

The receptor was derived from an adult who received the AZD1222 COVID-19 vaccine. Source: peripheral blood, taken 28 days after the second AZD1222 dose.

Here the CDR3 reads CASSESGGLYNSPLHF. As DNA, the CDR3 is TGTGCCAGCAGTGAATCGGGAGGCCTCTATAATTCACCCCTCCACTTT. The chain uses TRBV25-1 and TRBJ1-6; D unclear. Trimming took off 1 base at V and 3 bases at J, with 10 bases between the two ends. This CDR3 comprises 16 residues. Germline V gene data show CDR1 as MGHDK and CDR2 as SYGVNS.